This T cell receptor (beta chain) originates from a study of blood T cell repertoires in COVID-19. Study-wide context: The analysed material was cDNA or gDNA that came from T cells, B-cell-depleted T cells, or PBMCs.

Generated by immunoSEQ multiplex PCR, the TCRdb table keeps only in-frame clones and is missing some. The repertoire holds 200,000 or so clones, with roughly nine tenths as singletons. With V trimmed by 4 bases and J by 0 bases, 11 bases remained unmatched. This CDR3 comprises 17 residues. CDR1 is SGHNT, CDR2 YYREEE, per germline (reference sequence). V usage is TRBV5-4 and J usage is TRBJ1-1; TRBD1 aligns across 8 bases. This sequence originates from a woman in her 70s with acute or convalescent COVID-19. The specimen was peripheral blood. CDR3 DNA: TGTGCCAGCAGCGAACCCACAGGGGGAAGGTTGAACACTGAAGCTTTCTTT. Translating it yields CASSEPTGGRLNTEAFF.